This T cell receptor beta chain is from a study of cytomegalovirus exposure and HLA in healthy donors. Study-level information: The 110 or so validation repertoires were produced on the same platform as the approximately 670 repertoires of the first cohort. This was reported in a later analysis.

The ends were cut back, 0 bases at V and 4 bases at J, with 3 bases in the middle. The CDR3 covers 12 residues. Germline CDR1 and CDR2: SGHRS and YFSETQ. Generated by immunoSEQ multiplex PCR, the TCRdb table keeps only in-frame clones and is missing some. The sample carries some 200,000 clones, around 81% recorded once. The validation cohort, a group of around 130 subjects, included the donors and was separate from the roughly 720-subject first cohort. The sequenced material came from PBMCs. The chain joins TRBV5-1 to TRBJ2-3; D gene ambiguous. The clonotype comes from a woman aged 18-29 years in good health and CMV-seropositive. This chain's CDR3 is CASSLEPDTQYF. Written as DNA, the CDR3 is TGCGCCAGCAGCTTGGAGCCAGATACGCAGTATTTT.